Included here is one TCR beta chain sequence, with context. Per the original methods: By means of reference gene primer amplification, nucleated cell counts were estimated. The table came from immunoSEQ multiplex PCR; TCRdb's copy has only in-frame clones and leaves some out. V and J calls and clone size come straight from that table; D and trimming were deduced from the DNA. Among roughly 150,000 clones, approximately 92% were seen once, and the ten largest hold roughly 14%. Germline V gene sequence: CDR1 MGHRA, CDR2 YSYEKL. CDR3 length: 15 residues. The V end was cut by 0 bases, the J end by 8 bases, with 14 bases between. The data derive from a study of blood T cell repertoires in COVID-19. Study in general: Spain, Italy and the United States supplied samples that represented acute and convalescent COVID-19. Sources were T cells, B-cell-depleted T cells, or PBMCs; the material itself was cDNA or gDNA.

The clonotype originates from a woman in her forties with acute or convalescent COVID-19. The chain carries TRBV4-1 and TRBJ2-1; maybe TRBD2 (5 bases). The sample comprised peripheral blood. CDR3 sequence reads: CASSQDFPGSYEQFF. The CDR3 bases are TGCGCCAGCAGCCAAGATTTTCCGGGATCCTATGAGCAGTTCTTC.